One sample yielded the 3 T cell receptor beta chains listed below, sequenced in a study of cytomegalovirus exposure and HLA in healthy donors. The PCR had 60 Vbeta and 13 Jbeta primers. Sequenced by immunoSEQ multiplex PCR; TCRdb stores in-frame clones only, minus some. Seen here are around 150,000 clones, about 80% observed once, and the top ten hold 1.3%. The specimen was PBMCs. These receptors originate from a woman between 45 and 65 years old in good health and CMV-seronegative.

The chain recombines TRBV4-3 with TRBJ2-5; 10 bases match TRBD2. V was clipped by 1 base and J by 4 bases; unmatched bases: 12. CDR3 length: 18 residues. Germline CDR1 is LGHNA and CDR2 is YSLEER. The CDR3 spells CASSQVPGLASWAETQYF. CDR3 DNA: TGCGCCAGCAGCCAAGTTCCGGGACTAGCGAGTTGGGCAGAGACCCAGTACTTC.

The gene calls are TRBV7-9 and TRBJ1-5; 7 nucleotides agree with TRBD1. With 4 bases clipped from V and 4 bases from J, the junction kept 13 bases outside the gene matches. From germline, CDR1 is SEHNR and CDR2 FQNEAQ (reference sequence). The CDR3 is 17 residues long. The CDR3 sequence: CASSSTRQGGENQPQHF. The CDR3 nucleotides read TGTGCCAGCAGCTCGACACGACAGGGTGGTGAAAATCAGCCCCAGCATTTT.

This clone was recorded once. The rearrangement links TRBV7-2 to TRBJ2-3; D is possibly TRBD2 (5 bases). The CDR3 runs to 14 residues. Germline V gene sequence: CDR1 SGHTA, CDR2 FQGNSA. The V and J ends lost 4 bases and 1 base respectively, with 9 bases between them. In DNA form, the CDR3 reads TGTGCCAGCAGCTACAGCGGCCGCACAGATACGCAGTATTTT. Translating it yields CASSYSGRTDTQYF.